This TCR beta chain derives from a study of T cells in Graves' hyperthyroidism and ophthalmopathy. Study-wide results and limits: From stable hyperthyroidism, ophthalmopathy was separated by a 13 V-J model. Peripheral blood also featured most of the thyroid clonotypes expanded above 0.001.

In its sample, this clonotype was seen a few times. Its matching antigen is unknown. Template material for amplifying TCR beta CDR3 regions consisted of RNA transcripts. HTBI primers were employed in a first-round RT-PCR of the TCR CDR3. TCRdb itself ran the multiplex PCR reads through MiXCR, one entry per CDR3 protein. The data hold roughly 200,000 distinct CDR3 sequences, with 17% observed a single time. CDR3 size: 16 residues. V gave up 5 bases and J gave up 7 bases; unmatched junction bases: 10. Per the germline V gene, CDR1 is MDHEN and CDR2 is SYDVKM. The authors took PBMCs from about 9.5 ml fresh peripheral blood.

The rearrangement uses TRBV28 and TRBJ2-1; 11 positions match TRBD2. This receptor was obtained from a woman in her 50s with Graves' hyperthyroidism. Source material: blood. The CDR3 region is CASSLVAGGPQNEQFF. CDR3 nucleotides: TGTGCCAGCAGTCTGGTAGCGGGAGGGCCCCAGAATGAGCAGTTCTTC.